The clone carrying this TCR beta chain has at least ten counts. Antigen: not known. Isolated PBMCs totaled at least 7 million in each sample. A minimum of 6 micrograms of total RNA was extracted per sample. The use of a sample-barcoded 5' primer and a J-beta primer mix characterized a second PCR of about 7 to 12 cycles. Every molecule of cDNA carried a tag from a template-switch adaptor with 12 random nucleotides. TCRdb independently ran MiXCR on the 5' RACE reads; one entry per CDR3 protein. Counted here are roughly 680,000 distinct CDR3 sequences, approximately 52% occurring once; the ten biggest clones make up 13%. The sample comes from a study of blood T cells in healthy people across ages. Points from the study as a whole: In these data, TCR beta diversity tracked strongly with naive T cell percentage.

J gave up 0 bases and V 7 bases, and 3 bases lay outside the gene matches. Germline CDR1 reads MNHNY; CDR2 reads SVGAGI (reference sequence). There are 13 residues in the CDR3. Material: blood. The TCR comes from a woman of 80 years or more in good health. V and J are TRBV6-6 and TRBJ2-7; 7 bases match TRBD1. CDR3 DNA: TGTGCCAGCACCGGGACAGCCTCCTACGAGCAGTACTTC. This gives the protein CASTGTASYEQYF.